This TCR beta chain is from a study of T cells after yellow fever vaccination. Concerning this clonotype: One end of the junction varies from germline; a read error may be responsible.

Germline V gives CDR1 LGHDT, CDR2 YNNKEL (reference sequence). The CDR3 runs to 17 residues. TCRdb re-called the 5' RACE reads through MiXCR, storing one row per CDR3 protein. The repertoire holds about 510,000 distinct CDR3 sequences, 21% seen once, with roughly 16% in the top ten. V gene TRBV3-1 combines with J gene TRBJ2-3; a possible D gene is TRBD2 (5 bases). The sample here was PBMCs, taken less than 25 days after the first yellow fever vaccination. This receptor was identified in a man aged 18 to 30 who received the YFV17D yellow fever vaccine. CDR3 sequence reads: CATSQQVPGIRTDTQYF. The CDR3 nucleotides are TGTGCCACCAGCCAGCAGGTCCCGGGGATACGCACAGATACGCAGTATTTT.